Reported below is one T cell receptor beta chain. The target antigen is unknown. These data come from a study of cytomegalovirus exposure and HLA in healthy donors. Study-wide findings and caveats: Analysis was carried out at a later point, and it linked a missense DCLRE1C variant to TCR beta V- and J-gene trimming.

PCR was performed using 60 Vbeta and 13 Jbeta primers. Libraries were prepared by immunoSEQ multiplex PCR; TCRdb keeps only in-frame clonotypes and omits some of them. Of roughly 93,000 clones in the sample, around three quarters were seen once. This receptor was taken from a man in his thirties or forties in good health and CMV-seronegative. Sequenced input: PBMCs.

CDR3 residues: CASSFGATGEQYEQYF. CDR3 nucleotides: TGTGCCAGCTCGTTCGGGGCGACAGGTGAACAATACGAGCAGTACTTC. The V gene is TRBV18, the J gene TRBJ2-7, with a tentative D call TRBD1 (6 bases). Trimming took 6 bases from V and 4 from J, leaving 22 bases between them. The CDR3 extends over 16 amino acids. The germline V gene encodes CDR1 KGHSH and CDR2 LQKENI.